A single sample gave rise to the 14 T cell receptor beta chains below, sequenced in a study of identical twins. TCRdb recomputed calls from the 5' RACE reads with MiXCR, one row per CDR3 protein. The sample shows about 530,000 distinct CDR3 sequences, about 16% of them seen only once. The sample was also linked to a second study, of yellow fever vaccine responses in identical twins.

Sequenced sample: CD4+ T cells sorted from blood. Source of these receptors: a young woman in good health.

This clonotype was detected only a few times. CDR3 in DNA: TGCAGTGCCCCCCCCTCTAGCGGGTACCTACAAGAGACCCAGTACTTC. This gives the protein CSAPPSSGYLQETQYF. The chain combines TRBV20-1 with TRBJ2-5, with 8 positions matching TRBD2. Germline V gene lookup returns CDR1 DFQATT and CDR2 SNEGSKA (reference sequence). Unmatched junction bases numbered 14, after V lost 6 bases and J lost 2 bases. The CDR3 has 16 amino acids.

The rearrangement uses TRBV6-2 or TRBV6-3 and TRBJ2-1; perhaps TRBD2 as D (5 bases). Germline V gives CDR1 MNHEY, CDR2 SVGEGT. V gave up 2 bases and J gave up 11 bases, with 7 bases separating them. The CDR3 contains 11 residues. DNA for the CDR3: TGTGCCAGCAGTTACGCCGGGAAGCAGTTCTTC. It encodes CASSYAGKQFF.

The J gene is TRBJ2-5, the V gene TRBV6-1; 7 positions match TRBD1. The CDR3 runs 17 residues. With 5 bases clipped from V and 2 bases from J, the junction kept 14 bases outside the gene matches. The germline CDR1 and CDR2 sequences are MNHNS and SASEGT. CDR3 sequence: CASSPKGWEQGQETQYF. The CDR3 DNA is TGTGCCAGCAGTCCTAAAGGTTGGGAACAGGGGCAAGAGACCCAGTACTTC.

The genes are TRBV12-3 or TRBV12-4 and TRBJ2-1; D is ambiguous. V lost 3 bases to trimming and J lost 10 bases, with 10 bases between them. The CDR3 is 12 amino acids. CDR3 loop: CASSFLGKEQFF. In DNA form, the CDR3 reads TGTGCCAGCAGTTTTCTTGGCAAAGAGCAGTTCTTC.

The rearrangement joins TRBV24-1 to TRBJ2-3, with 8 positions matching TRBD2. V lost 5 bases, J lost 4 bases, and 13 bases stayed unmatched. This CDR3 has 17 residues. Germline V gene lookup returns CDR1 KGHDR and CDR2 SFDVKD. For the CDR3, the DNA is TGTGCCACCAGTGGGTATTTCGGGGGGGTCTTCCCAGATACGCAGTATTTT. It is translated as CATSGYFGGVFPDTQYF.

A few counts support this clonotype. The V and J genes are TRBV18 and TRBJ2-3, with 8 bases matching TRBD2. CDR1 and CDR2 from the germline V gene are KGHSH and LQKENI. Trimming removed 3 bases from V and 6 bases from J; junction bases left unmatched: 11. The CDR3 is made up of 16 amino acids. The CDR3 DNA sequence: TGTGCCAGCTCACCCCCGGCGGGGGGCCGTCGGGATACGCAGTATTTT. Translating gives CASSPPAGGRRDTQYF.

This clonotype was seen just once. The CDR3 DNA reads as TGTGCCAGTGGGGACAGGGTTCATCATGGAGATACGCAGTATTTT. Translation: CASGDRVHHGDTQYF. This rearrangement joins TRBV6-2 or TRBV6-3 to TRBJ2-3; 9 nucleotides agree with TRBD1. The CDR3 contains 15 residues. From germline, CDR1 is MNHEY and CDR2 SVGEGT. The trim removed 9 bases at V and 5 bases at J, leaving 12 bases unmatched.

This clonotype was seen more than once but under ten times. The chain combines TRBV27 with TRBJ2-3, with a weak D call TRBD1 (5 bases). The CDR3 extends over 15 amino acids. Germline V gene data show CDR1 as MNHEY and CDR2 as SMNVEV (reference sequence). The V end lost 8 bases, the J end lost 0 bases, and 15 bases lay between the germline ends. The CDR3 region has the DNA TGTGCCAGCTCGTCTGGGGCCCCTAGCACAGATACGCAGTATTTT. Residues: CASSSGAPSTDTQYF.

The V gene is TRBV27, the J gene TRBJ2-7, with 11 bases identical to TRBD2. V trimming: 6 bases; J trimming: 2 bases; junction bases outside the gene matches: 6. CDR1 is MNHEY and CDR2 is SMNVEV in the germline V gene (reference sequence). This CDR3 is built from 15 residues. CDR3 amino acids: CASSRGTSGTYEQYV. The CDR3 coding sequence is TGTGCCAGCAGCCGAGGGACTAGCGGAACCTACGAGCAGTACGTC.

As DNA, the CDR3 is TGCCTAGCGGGGGGGCAGGAGACCCAGTACTTC. Translation: CLAGGQETQYF. The chain combines TRBV20-1 with TRBJ2-5, with 12 bases aligning to TRBD2. Per the germline V gene, CDR1 is DFQATT and CDR2 is SNEGSKA (reference sequence). This CDR3 has 11 residues.

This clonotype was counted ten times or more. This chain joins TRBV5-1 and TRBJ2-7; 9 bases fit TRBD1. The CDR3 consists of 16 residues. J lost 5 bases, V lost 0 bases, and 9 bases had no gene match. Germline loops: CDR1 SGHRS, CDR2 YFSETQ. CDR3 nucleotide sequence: TGCGCCAGCAGCTTGGGGGTCACAGGGGGCATCGACGAGCAGTACTTC. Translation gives CASSLGVTGGIDEQYF. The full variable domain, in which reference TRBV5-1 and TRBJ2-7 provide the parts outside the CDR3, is KAGVTQTPRYLIKTRGQQVTLSCSPISGHRSVSWYQQTPGQGLQFLFEYFSETQRNKGNFPGRFSGRQFSNSRSEMNVSTLELGDSALYLCASSLGVTGGIDEQYFGPGTRLTVT.

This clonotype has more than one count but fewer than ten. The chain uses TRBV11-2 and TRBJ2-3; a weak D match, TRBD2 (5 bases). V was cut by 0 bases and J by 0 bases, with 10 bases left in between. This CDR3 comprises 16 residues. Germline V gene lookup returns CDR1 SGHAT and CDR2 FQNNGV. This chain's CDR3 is CASSLDLPGSTDTQYF. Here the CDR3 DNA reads TGTGCCAGCAGCTTAGATCTCCCGGGGAGCACAGATACGCAGTATTTT. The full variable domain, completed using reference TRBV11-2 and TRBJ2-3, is EAGVAQSPRYKIIEKRQSVAFWCNPISGHATLYWYQQILGQGPKLLIQFQNNGVVDDSQLPKDRFSAERLKGVDSTLKIQPAKLEDSAVYLCASSLDLPGSTDTQYFGPGTRLTVL.

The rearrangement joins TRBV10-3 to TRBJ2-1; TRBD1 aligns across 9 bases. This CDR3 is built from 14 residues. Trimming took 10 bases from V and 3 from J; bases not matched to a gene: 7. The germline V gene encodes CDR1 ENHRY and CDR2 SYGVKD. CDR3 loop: CATTQGANYNEQFF. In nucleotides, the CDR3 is TGTGCCACCACACAGGGGGCAAACTACAATGAGCAGTTCTTC.

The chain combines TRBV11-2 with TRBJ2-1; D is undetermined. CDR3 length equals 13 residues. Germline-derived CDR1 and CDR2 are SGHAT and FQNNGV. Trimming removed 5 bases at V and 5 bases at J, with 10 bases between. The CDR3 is CASSPRANNEQFF. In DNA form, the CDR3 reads TGTGCCAGCAGCCCGAGAGCGAACAATGAGCAGTTCTTC.